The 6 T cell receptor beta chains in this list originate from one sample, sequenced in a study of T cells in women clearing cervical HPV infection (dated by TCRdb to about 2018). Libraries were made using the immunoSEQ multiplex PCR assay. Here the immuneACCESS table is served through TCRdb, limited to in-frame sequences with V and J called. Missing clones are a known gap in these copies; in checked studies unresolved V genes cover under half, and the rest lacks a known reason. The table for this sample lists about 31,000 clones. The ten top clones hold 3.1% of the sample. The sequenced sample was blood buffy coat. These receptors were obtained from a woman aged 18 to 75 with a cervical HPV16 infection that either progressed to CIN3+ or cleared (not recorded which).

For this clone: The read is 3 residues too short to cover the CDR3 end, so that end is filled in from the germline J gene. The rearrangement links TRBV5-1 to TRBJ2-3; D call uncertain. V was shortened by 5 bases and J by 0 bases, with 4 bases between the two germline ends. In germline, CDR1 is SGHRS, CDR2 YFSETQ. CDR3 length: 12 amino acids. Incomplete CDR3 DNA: TGCGCCAGCAGGTCTAGCACAGATACG. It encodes CASRSSTDT. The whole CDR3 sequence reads CASRSSTDTQYF.

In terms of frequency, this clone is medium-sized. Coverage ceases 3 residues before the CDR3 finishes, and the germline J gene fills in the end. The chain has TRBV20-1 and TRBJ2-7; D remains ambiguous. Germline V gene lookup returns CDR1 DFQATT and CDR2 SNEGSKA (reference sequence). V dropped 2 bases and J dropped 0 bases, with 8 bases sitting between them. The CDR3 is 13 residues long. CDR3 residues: CSARFSSSYEQYF. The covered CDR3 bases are TGCAGTGCTAGATTTAGCAGCTCCTACGAG.

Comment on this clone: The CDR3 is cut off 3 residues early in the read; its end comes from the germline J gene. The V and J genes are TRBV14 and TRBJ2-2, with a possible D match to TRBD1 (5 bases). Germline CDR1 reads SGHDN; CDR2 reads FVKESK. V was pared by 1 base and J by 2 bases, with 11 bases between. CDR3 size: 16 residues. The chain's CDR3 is CASSQGGQPNTGELFF. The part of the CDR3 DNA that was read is TGTGCCAGCAGCCAAGGAGGACAACCTAACACCGGGGAG.

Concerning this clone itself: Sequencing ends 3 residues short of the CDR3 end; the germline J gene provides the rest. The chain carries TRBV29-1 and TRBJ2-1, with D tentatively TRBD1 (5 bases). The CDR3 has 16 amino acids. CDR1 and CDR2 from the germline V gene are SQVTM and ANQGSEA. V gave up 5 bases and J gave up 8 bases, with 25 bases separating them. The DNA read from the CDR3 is TGCAGCGTTCGAGACGACTCACTGTCCTTAGGGGATGAG. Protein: CSVRDDSLSLGDE. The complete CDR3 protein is CSVRDDSLSLGDEQFF.

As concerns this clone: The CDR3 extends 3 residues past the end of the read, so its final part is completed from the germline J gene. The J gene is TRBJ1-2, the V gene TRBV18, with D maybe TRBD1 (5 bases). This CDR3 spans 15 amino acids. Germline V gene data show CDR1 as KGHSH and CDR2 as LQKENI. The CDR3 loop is CASSATAGSSYDYTF. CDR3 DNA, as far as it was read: TGTGCCAGCTCAGCGACAGCGGGGAGCTCCTACGAC.

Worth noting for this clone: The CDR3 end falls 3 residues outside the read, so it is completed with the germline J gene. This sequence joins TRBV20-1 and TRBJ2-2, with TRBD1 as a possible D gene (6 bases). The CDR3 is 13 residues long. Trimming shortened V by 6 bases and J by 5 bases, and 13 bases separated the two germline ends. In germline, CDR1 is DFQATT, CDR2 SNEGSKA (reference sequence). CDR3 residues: CSANQQGTGELFF. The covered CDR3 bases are TGCAGTGCCAACCAACAGGGAACCGGGGAG.